This T cell receptor beta chain was retrieved from a study of blood T cell repertoires in COVID-19. How the authors handled the data: Researchers report that nucleated cell counts were estimated from reference gene primer amplification. Repertoires were generated with immunoSEQ multiplex PCR, while TCRdb's copy carries only in-frame clones and drops some. V and J calls and clone size are copied from that table; D and trimming were computed from the DNA. Found here are about 300,000 clones, 70% to 90% of them singletons; the top ten hold under 6.5%. V was cut by 5 bases and J by 8 bases, with 22 bases left in between. CDR1 and CDR2 from the germline V gene are MDHEN and SYDVKM. CDR3 size: 16 residues.

This clonotype was sampled from a woman aged 25 to 39 who had recovered from COVID-19. Sequencing used PBMCs or T cells enriched from blood (not recorded which). The chain has TRBV28 and TRBJ2-1, with a weak D call TRBD2 (6 bases). The CDR3 is CASSTLGGRLVYEQFF. The DNA for the CDR3 is TGTGCCAGCAGTACACTTGGAGGGCGTTTGGTCTATGAGCAGTTCTTC.